This TCR beta chain comes out of a study of OX40 agonist ivuxolimab in advanced cancers. At the level of the study: Patients undergoing dose escalation presented with hepatocellular carcinoma, melanoma, renal cell or head and neck cancer. Anti-PD-1, anti-PD-L1 or anti-CTLA-4 therapy given earlier was allowed, and approximately 43% had some. Study results and limitations: Nonresponders, in some cases, also had low normalized T-cell clonal expansion. Both blood CD4+ and CD8+ T cells showed clonal growth by week 6 at 0.1 to 3.0 mg/kg.

TCRdb keeps only in-frame clones here, not all; method: immunoSEQ multiplex PCR. Of about 22,000 clones listed, approximately 90% were seen once; the top ten hold 34%. In its sample, this clone was seen a few times. The antigen is not known. Per germline, CDR1 SGHDT and CDR2 YYEEEE. The V segment lost 1 base and the J segment 3 bases; nucleotides outside the gene matches: 11. This CDR3 region has 18 residues. This chain uses TRBV5-6 with TRBJ2-3, with 10 nucleotides matching TRBD2. The clonotype originates from an adult with an advanced solid tumor such as melanoma, head and neck, liver or kidney cancer. The sequencing here drew on CD4+ or CD8+ T cells sorted from blood, taken in a trial of the OX40 agonist ivuxolimab. As DNA, the CDR3 is TGTGCCAGCAGCTTGAACCTGGCTAGCGGGAGTAGAACAGATACGCAGTATTTT. It translates to CASSLNLASGSRTDTQYF.